A selection of T cell receptor beta chains follows, all from one sample in a study of OX40 agonist ivuxolimab in advanced cancers. Libraries were prepared by immunoSEQ multiplex PCR; TCRdb keeps only in-frame clonotypes and omits some of them. The repertoire has about 5,100 clones, approximately 71% of them found once; the top ten carry approximately 75%. The starting material was CD4+ or CD8+ T cells sorted from blood, obtained in a trial of the OX40 agonist ivuxolimab. The receptors stem from an adult with an advanced solid tumor such as melanoma, head and neck, liver or kidney cancer. The CDR3 runs from the conserved cysteine through the conserved F or W. A D gene is named only where the DNA matches it firmly.

v_call d_call cdr3_aa
TRBV28 TRBD1 CASSLDGTAPETQYF
TRBV5-1 - CASSGTNEQFF
TRBV5-1 - CASSPGHSPGDEQYF
TRBV9 - CASSVGGKNIQYF
TRBV10-3 - CATYLPQGLGYTF
TRBV4-1 TRBD1 CASSQRTGHEQYF
TRBV5-4 - CASSLDRRGSPLHF
TRBV27 - CASSNSGGYSEKLFF
TRBV6-1 TRBD1 CASSDWDRVGSYEQYF
TRBV28 TRBD1 CAARTGDQPQHF
TRBV7-9 - CASAISGWTWGTIYF
TRBV19 - CASSIVEGYQNIQYF
TRBV29-1 - CSVATGANYGYTF
TRBV7-9 - CASPSTERYGYTF
TRBV18 - CASSPGPGIEQYF
TRBV29-1 TRBD1 CSVTGAYPQNEKLFF
TRBV7-7 - CASSLGGAQPQHF
TRBV5-1 - CASSLYNPSYQETQYF
TRBV7-9 - CASSPAGNEEKLFF
TRBV28 - CASSSLGEGNTIYF
TRBV9 - CASSVLDGNYGYTF
TRBV5-6 - CASSLGTQPQHF
TRBV27 - CASRTQGTGNTIYF
TRBV10-3 - CAINSGGFNYGYTF
TRBV5-4 - CASSPYRSGHTEAFF
TRBV4-2 TRBD1 CASSPYTGGRGYGYTF
TRBV6-6 - CASRGTDLPNHEQYF
TRBV27 - CASSLRAVPGNTIYF
TRBV28 - CASTSGGGDVDGYTF
TRBV7-7 TRBD2 CASSPRSGGGLPSYNEQFF
TRBV6-5 - CASLHGPEAFF
TRBV2 - CASMREGNVGEKLFF
TRBV9 - CASRARDSGSNTQYF
TRBV4-3 - CASSQDAGGVTNEKLFF
TRBV6-5 TRBD2 CASTLAGAPHNEQFF
TRBV11-1 - CASSLGGNSYEQYF
TRBV29-1 TRBD2 CSVEEGTSGGKDTQYF
TRBV7-9 - CASSLGPGMNTEAFF
TRBV11-2 - CASSLVLTGVSYEQYF
TRBV20-1 TRBD1 CSIQGFDEQYF
TRBV14 - CASSLGRQGYSYEQYF
TRBV6-5 TRBD1 CASSSRQDRNYGYTF
TRBV13 - CASSLSVSGNTIYF
TRBV30 - CASHSFVPTGNTEAFF
TRBV7-9 - CASSTNPRTAPSHEQYF
TRBV9 - CASSPLGNRNPEKLFF
TRBV5-1 - CASSARRQVGHEQYF
TRBV7-5 - CASSLHDFGGMNTEAFF
TRBV15 - CATSSLRRLDQETQYF
TRBV11-2 - CASSLVGLAYHIQYF